The next 10 T cell receptor beta chains were all read from a single sample in a study of blood T cells in healthy people across ages. PCR was performed a second time for about 6 to 12 cycles using a sample-barcoded 5' primer and a J-beta primer mix. From the 5' RACE reads, TCRdb called clonotypes with MiXCR, one entry per CDR3 protein. The data contain around 1,900,000 distinct CDR3 sequences, about 39% of them singletons. Specimen: blood. The receptors originated from a human donor in good health.

This clonotype was found once. A junction end diverges from the germline sequence, so it may reflect a read error. The chain uses TRBV9 and TRBJ2-5; possible D gene TRBD1, 6 bases. CDR1 and CDR2 from the germline V gene are SGDLS and YYNGEE. The CDR3 is made up of 15 amino acids. Written as DNA, the CDR3 is TGTGCCAGCAGCGTAGAGGGGGTGAAACAAGAGGCCCAGTACTTC. Translation: CASSVEGVKQEAQYF.

The J gene is TRBJ1-2, the V gene TRBV20-1; D is ambiguous. V was cut by 2 bases and J by 12 bases, with 13 bases left in between. The CDR3 consists of 11 residues. Per the germline V gene, CDR1 is DFQATT and CDR2 is SNEGSKA (reference sequence). The CDR3 loop reads CSARKTISDTF. The CDR3 DNA reads as TGCAGTGCTAGAAAGACAATTTCGGACACCTTC.

Only a few counts were recorded for this clonotype. V gene TRBV11-2 combines with J gene TRBJ2-3; the match to TRBD2 covers 10 bases. V lost 1 base, J lost 1 base, and 17 bases stayed unmatched. This CDR3 is built from 21 residues. Germline CDR1 SGHAT, CDR2 FQNNGV. The CDR3 here is CASSLVPSKPGLASGTDTQYF. The DNA of the CDR3 is TGTGCCAGCAGCTTAGTCCCCTCAAAACCGGGACTAGCGAGCGGCACAGATACGCAGTATTTT. The whole variable domain, remainder taken from reference TRBV11-2 and TRBJ2-3, is EAGVAQSPRYKIIEKRQSVAFWCNPISGHATLYWYQQILGQGPKLLIQFQNNGVVDDSQLPKDRFSAERLKGVDSTLKIQPAKLEDSAVYLCASSLVPSKPGLASGTDTQYFGPGTRLTVL.

This clonotype has a handful of counts. The rearrangement uses TRBV6-6 and TRBJ2-1; 11 nucleotides match TRBD2. CDR3 length equals 15 residues. CDR1 is MNHNY, CDR2 SVGAGI, per germline (reference sequence). V was clipped by 8 bases and J by 4 bases; unmatched bases: 7. Here the CDR3 DNA reads TGTGCCAGCGGGCTAGCGGGGGGACTTTACAATGAGCAGTTCTTC. This sequence encodes CASGLAGGLYNEQFF.

This clonotype came up a few times. V and J are TRBV12-3 or TRBV12-4 and TRBJ1-1; D call uncertain. The CDR3 extends over 13 amino acids. Trimming removed 3 bases from V and 0 bases from J, with 5 bases in between. This CDR3 reads CASSFEMNTEAFF. CDR3 bases: TGTGCCAGCAGTTTTGAAATGAACACTGAAGCTTTCTTT.

The rearrangement joins TRBV5-6 to TRBJ1-3; D call uncertain. The length of the CDR3 is 14 residues. Germline V gene data show CDR1 as SGHDT and CDR2 as YYEEEE. Trimming cost V 0 bases and J 4 bases, with 8 bases left between them. CDR3 region: CASSLATYGNTIYF. The CDR3 DNA reads as TGTGCCAGCAGCTTGGCCACATACGGAAACACCATATATTTT.

This clonotype has more than one count but fewer than ten. This rearrangement joins TRBV12-3 or TRBV12-4 to TRBJ2-6; D may be TRBD1 or TRBD2 (5 bases each). The CDR3 loop spans 19 amino acids. Trimming stripped 3 bases from V and 0 bases from J, with 18 bases between. The DNA of the CDR3 is TGTGCCAGCAGTTTTAGTTTGGGGGTTCCAAGCTCTGGGGCCAACGTCCTGACTTTC. It specifies CASSFSLGVPSSGANVLTF.

The CDR3 here is CASRRPGQGDNEQFF. The CDR3, as DNA: TGTGCCAGCAGACGGCCGGGACAGGGGGACAATGAGCAGTTCTTC. The rearrangement uses TRBV5-8 and TRBJ2-1; 11 bases are a match to TRBD1. With V trimmed by 5 bases and J by 5 bases, 6 bases remained unmatched. The CDR3 is 15 residues long. Germline V gene lookup returns CDR1 SGHTS and CDR2 YDEGEE.

This clonotype was counted between two and nine times. The rearrangement uses TRBV6-5 and TRBJ1-2, with D uncertain. The CDR3 length is 15 residues. Germline CDR1 is MNHEY and CDR2 is SVGAGI. Trimming took off 2 bases at V and 0 bases at J, with 10 bases between the two ends. The CDR3 bases are TGTGCCAGCAGTTACGGGGTTTCTTCTAACTATGGCTACACCTTC. Amino acids: CASSYGVSSNYGYTF.

This clonotype occurred a few times. This chain connects TRBV4-2 to TRBJ2-3; 7 bases agree with TRBD2. V trimming: 4 bases; J trimming: 3 bases; junction bases outside the gene matches: 4. There are 14 residues in the CDR3. Germline lookup yields CDR1 LGHNA and CDR2 YNFKEQ. CDR3 protein: CASSRVAGTDTQYF. CDR3 sequence (DNA): TGTGCCAGCAGCCGCGTAGCGGGTACAGATACGCAGTATTTT.